This T cell receptor (beta chain) was found in a study of blood T cell repertoires in COVID-19. Study background: Material from acute and convalescent COVID-19 was sourced from the United States, Italy and Spain. Sample material is recorded as cDNA or gDNA derived from T cells, B-cell-depleted T cells, or PBMCs.

The V gene's germline CDR1 is MDHEN and CDR2 SYDVKM. This CDR3 contains 14 residues. V lost 4 bases and J lost 2, with 11 bases in between. Per the original data handling: It was from reference gene primer amplification that nucleated cell counts were estimated. TCRdb's copy holds only in-frame clones and misses some; the assay was immunoSEQ multiplex PCR. From that table come the V and J calls and clone size; the DNA was used to work out D and trimming. The data show fewer than 70,000 clones, with around 90% seen just once and roughly 2.4% held by the top ten. The receptor was derived from a human donor in a cohort sampled during active COVID-19. This rearrangement joins TRBV28 to TRBJ1-1, with D perhaps TRBD1 (6 bases). The specimen was peripheral blood. CDR3 coding DNA: TGTGCCAGCAGTTGGACAGCTTTTAACACTGAAGCTTTCTTT. This sequence encodes CASSWTAFNTEAFF. Combining the CDR3 with reference TRBV28 and TRBJ1-1 gives the whole variable domain DVKVTQSSRYLVKRTGEKVFLECVQDMDHENMFWYRQDPGLGLRLIYFSYDVKMKEKGDIPEGYSVSREKKERFSLILESASTNQTSMYLCASSWTAFNTEAFFGQGTRLTVV.